The 25 T cell receptor beta chains reported below all come from one sample, sequenced in a study of CD8 T cells in Susac syndrome. Random hexamers were used to reverse transcribe the RNA input (about 0.45 to 1 ug). TCRdb reprocessed the immunoSEQ multiplex PCR reads with MiXCR, giving one entry per CDR3 protein. The sample has about 120,000 distinct CDR3 sequences, 85% to 95% seen once. Sequenced sample: CD8+ T cells from PBMCs. The receptors derive from a human donor in good health.

The CDR3 loop is CASSSPLGAAVDEQYF. In nucleotides, the CDR3 is TGTGCCAGCAGCTCTCCGCTTGGAGCGGCGGTCGACGAGCAGTACTTC. The chain carries TRBV7-9 and TRBJ2-7; D is perhaps TRBD2 (5 bases). CDR1 and CDR2 (germline): SEHNR, FQNEAQ (reference sequence). Deletions cut 4 bases from V and 5 bases from J, with 21 bases between. The CDR3 has 16 residues.

The chain is built from TRBV23-1 and TRBJ1-2; a possible D gene is TRBD1 (6 bases). TRBV23-1 is classed as an ORF, of uncertain function. CDR3 length: 18 residues. V lost 0 bases to trimming and J lost 6 bases, with 23 bases between them. The CDR3 bases are TGCGCCAGCAGTCAATCGAATTGGGGTAGGGGGGGCCGGGATGGCTACACCTTC. As protein: CASSQSNWGRGGRDGYTF.

DNA for the CDR3: TGTGCCAGCTCACCCGACGGACAGGGGGCATACCCCCACTATGGCTACACCTTC. As protein: CASSPDGQGAYPHYGYTF. This chain connects TRBV18 to TRBJ1-2; 11 positions match TRBD1. The CDR3 sequence is 18 residues long. V shed 3 bases and J 3 bases; nucleotides not matched to a gene: 12. The V gene's germline CDR1 is KGHSH and CDR2 LQKENI. Supplemented by reference TRBV18 and TRBJ1-2, the full variable domain reads NAGVMQNPRHLVRRRGQEARLRCSPMKGHSHVYWYRQLPEEGLKFMVYLQKENIIDESGMPKERFSAEFPKEGPSILRIQQVVRGDSAAYFCASSPDGQGAYPHYGYTFGSGTRLTVV.

The chain uses TRBV5-1 and TRBJ2-3; 7 positions agree with TRBD1. Per the germline V gene, CDR1 is SGHRS and CDR2 is YFSETQ. J lost 1 base, V lost 0 bases, and 5 bases had no gene match. This CDR3 contains 16 residues. CDR3 region: CASSLGGGPGTDTQYF. The CDR3 DNA reads TGCGCCAGCAGCTTGGGAGGGGGCCCGGGCACAGATACGCAGTATTTT.

V usage is TRBV5-1 and J usage is TRBJ2-1; a weak D match, TRBD2 (7 bases). This CDR3 spans 15 amino acids. V was trimmed by 1 base and J by 6 bases, leaving 14 bases between them. CDR1 and CDR2 (germline): SGHRS, YFSETQ. The CDR3 loop reads CASSLQVGGGNEQFF. For the CDR3, the DNA is TGCGCCAGCAGCTTGCAAGTGGGAGGGGGCAATGAGCAGTTCTTC.

The V gene is TRBV20-1, the J gene TRBJ1-4, with D perhaps TRBD1 (5 bases). Trimming left V 4 bases short and J 3 bases short, with 12 bases between. The germline V gene encodes CDR1 DFQATT and CDR2 SNEGSKA (reference sequence). The CDR3 has 14 residues. The CDR3 DNA follows: TGCAGTGCTACCCGGGGGAGCGCTAATGAAAAACTGTTTTTT. Translation gives CSATRGSANEKLFF.

CDR3 nucleotides: TGTGCCAGCAAACTATCGGGCGAAAACAGGGGGCAGTACTTC. It yields the protein CASKLSGENRGQYF. The gene calls are TRBV6-2 or TRBV6-3 and TRBJ2-5, with TRBD1 matching over 8 bases. The trim removed 7 bases at V and 11 bases at J, leaving 15 bases unmatched. The CDR3 has 14 amino acids. Germline lookup yields CDR1 MNHEY and CDR2 SVGEGT.

The chain joins TRBV7-9 to TRBJ1-1; no clear D gene. V was trimmed by 5 bases and J by 4 bases, leaving 14 bases between them. Per the germline V gene, CDR1 is SEHNR and CDR2 is FQNEAQ (reference sequence). CDR3 length: 14 amino acids. This chain's CDR3 is CASSPESATTEAFF. CDR3 coding DNA: TGTGCCAGCAGCCCTGAGAGTGCCACCACTGAAGCTTTCTTT.

This clonotype was observed once. V is TRBV7-3 and J is TRBJ2-3; tentatively, D is TRBD2 (6 bases). Trimming took off 3 bases at V and 6 bases at J, with 19 bases between the two ends. CDR1 SGHTA and CDR2 FQGTGA come from the germline V gene. The CDR3 runs 16 residues. The CDR3 nucleotides are TGTGCCAGCAGCTTGTATCGGGACTCGTTCGTGGATACGCAGTATTTT. Translating gives CASSLYRDSFVDTQYF.

The J gene is TRBJ1-2, the V gene TRBV7-9, with D possibly matching TRBD1 (5 bases). Per germline, CDR1 SEHNR and CDR2 FQNEAQ (reference sequence). Between the trimmed V and J ends, which lost 4 bases and 12 bases, there was a span of 15 bases. The length of the CDR3 is 12 residues. The CDR3 DNA sequence: TGTGCCAGCAGCTCCCGGGACTTCAGCGACACCTTC. It translates to CASSSRDFSDTF. The full variable domain, completed using reference TRBV7-9 and TRBJ1-2, is DTGVSQNPRHKITKRGQNVTFRCDPISEHNRLYWYRQTLGQGPEFLTYFQNEAQLEKSRLLSDRFSAERPKGSFSTLEIQRTEQGDSAMYLCASSSRDFSDTFGSGTRLTVV.

This clonotype was picked up one time. The V call is TRBV12-3 or TRBV12-4, the J call TRBJ2-1; D remains unclear. Deletions cut 5 bases from V and 4 bases from J, with 12 bases between. This CDR3 contains 14 residues. CDR3 sequence: CASSPRDGYNEQFF. The CDR3, as DNA: TGTGCCAGCAGTCCCAGAGACGGATACAATGAGCAGTTCTTC.

The chain employs TRBV20-1 and TRBJ1-1; D remains unclear. The CDR3 has 12 residues. Germline V lookup: CDR1 DFQATT, CDR2 SNEGSKA (reference sequence). V was trimmed by 4 bases and J by 1 base, leaving 7 bases between them. The CDR3 protein is CSATARNTEAFF. The CDR3 DNA reads TGCAGTGCTACGGCCAGGAACACTGAAGCTTTCTTT.

This clonotype is a singleton in its sample. The chain uses TRBV7-2 and TRBJ2-2; 7 bases are a match to TRBD1. Germline loops: CDR1 SGHTA, CDR2 FQGNSA. The CDR3 totals 15 residues. J gave up 0 bases and V 5 bases, and 3 bases lay outside the gene matches. The CDR3 nucleotides are TGTGCCAGCAGCGCGCAGGGGGCGAACACCGGGGAGCTGTTTTTT. Translation gives CASSAQGANTGELFF.

This chain joins TRBV6-2 or TRBV6-3 and TRBJ1-1, with 9 bases aligning to TRBD1. The J segment lost 5 bases and the V segment lost 6 bases, leaving 10 bases of the junction unmatched. The V gene's germline CDR1 is MNHEY and CDR2 SVGEGT. The CDR3 spans 15 residues. The CDR3 nucleotides are TGTGCCAGCAGGGACAGGGGATTTTGGAAAACTGAAGCTTTCTTT. This translates into CASRDRGFWKTEAFF.

The chain recombines TRBV5-6 with TRBJ2-3; maybe TRBD1 (5 bases). The CDR3 spans 16 residues. V dropped 3 bases and J dropped 1 base, with 15 bases sitting between them. Per the germline V gene, CDR1 is SGHDT and CDR2 is YYEEEE. CDR3 in amino acids: CASSSTGTSRTDTQYF. The CDR3 DNA reads as TGTGCCAGCAGCTCTACAGGTACATCACGCACAGATACGCAGTATTTT.

This rearrangement joins TRBV3-1 to TRBJ2-5; D not resolved. Germline loops: CDR1 LGHDT, CDR2 YNNKEL (reference sequence). The ends were cut back, 3 bases at V and 2 bases at J, with 4 bases in the middle. The CDR3 sequence is 12 residues long. CDR3 bases: TGTGCCAGCAGCCAGTTTCAAGAGACCCAGTACTTC. This encodes CASSQFQETQYF.

This chain links TRBV10-3 with TRBJ1-1; D is undetermined. The CDR3 contains 13 residues. Germline lookup yields CDR1 ENHRY and CDR2 SYGVKD. Trimming stripped 0 bases from V and 8 bases from J, with 10 bases between. CDR3 in DNA: TGTGCCATCAGTGAGTCCGAGTGGTCGGAAGCTTTCTTT. It encodes CAISESEWSEAFF.

CDR3 amino acids: CASSSGIGETQYF. CDR3 sequence (DNA): TGTGCCAGCAGCTCGGGGATAGGAGAGACCCAGTACTTC. The genes are TRBV7-2 and TRBJ2-5, with D perhaps matching TRBD2 (5 bases). Germline CDR1 and CDR2: SGHTA and FQGNSA. The germline V and J ends were trimmed by 4 bases and 4 bases, with 10 bases remaining between them. The CDR3 runs 13 residues.

The rearrangement links TRBV19 to TRBJ2-5; D is undetermined. The germline V gene has CDR1 LNHDA and CDR2 SQIVND (reference sequence). V was trimmed by 1 base and J by 2 bases, leaving 5 bases between them. This CDR3 is built from 13 residues. The CDR3: CASSIAVQETQYF. The CDR3, as DNA: TGTGCCAGTAGTATAGCGGTTCAAGAGACCCAGTACTTC.

V gene TRBV4-3 combines with J gene TRBJ2-1; the D gene could be TRBD1 or TRBD2 (6 bases each). Germline CDR1 reads LGHNA; CDR2 reads YSLEER. The CDR3 is made up of 17 amino acids. V lost 0 bases to trimming and J lost 6 bases, with 18 bases between them. CDR3 in amino acids: CASSQDRGAGLSNEQFF. The CDR3, as DNA: TGCGCCAGCAGCCAAGATAGGGGGGCAGGGCTTAGCAATGAGCAGTTCTTC.

The chain combines TRBV2 with TRBJ2-1, with D perhaps matching TRBD1 (5 bases). The germline V gene encodes CDR1 SNHLY and CDR2 FYNNEI. With 9 bases removed from V and 6 bases from J, the gap between germline ends came to 12 bases. CDR3 length: 12 residues. The CDR3 loop reads CARSPQGNEQFF. The CDR3 DNA reads TGTGCCAGATCGCCCCAGGGCAATGAGCAGTTCTTC.

The chain joins TRBV5-1 to TRBJ2-7; 9 bases agree with TRBD2. Trimming removed 2 bases from V and 1 base from J; junction bases left unmatched: 10. The CDR3 length is 17 residues. CDR1 is SGHRS, CDR2 YFSETQ, per germline. CDR3 DNA sequence: TGCGCCAGCAGCTTCGACCCGGAAGCGGGAGGATCCTACGAGCAGTACTTC. It yields the protein CASSFDPEAGGSYEQYF.

This chain uses TRBV2 with TRBJ2-3; 9 positions match TRBD2. Germline CDR1 and CDR2: SNHLY and FYNNEI. Unmatched junction bases numbered 6, after V lost 6 bases and J lost 5 bases. The CDR3 consists of 14 residues. The CDR3 protein is CASRAGGLGDTQYF. CDR3 DNA sequence: TGTGCCAGCAGGGCGGGGGGGCTAGGAGATACGCAGTATTTT.

This clonotype was recorded only once. The chain is built from TRBV6-1 and TRBJ2-7; 9 positions agree with TRBD1. The CDR3 has 16 amino acids. In germline, CDR1 is MNHNS, CDR2 SASEGT. J lost 5 bases, V lost 2 bases, and 10 bases had no gene match. The DNA for the CDR3 is TGTGCCAGCAGTGAAAGGAAGGGACAGGGCGTCCACGAGCAGTACTTC. Residues: CASSERKGQGVHEQYF.

The chain recombines TRBV19 with TRBJ1-2, with D maybe TRBD1 (5 bases). Germline loops: CDR1 LNHDA, CDR2 SQIVND (reference sequence). V was clipped by 3 bases and J by 7 bases, with 9 bases between them. The length of the CDR3 is 12 residues. CDR3 nucleotide sequence: TGTGCCAGTAGTATTGCGACAGCTGGCTACACCTTC. Translated, it gives CASSIATAGYTF.